The 7 T cell receptor beta chains in this list originate from one sample, sequenced in a study of T-cell reconstitution after alpha-beta-depleted transplantation in children. Construction of the TCRbeta library involved unique molecular identifiers. TCRdb re-called the PCR reads through MiXCR, storing one row per CDR3 protein. The repertoire holds about 600,000 distinct CDR3 sequences, with more than 20% as singletons. Here the sequenced sample was PBMCs, mostly from graft donor cells, taken 360 days after TCRalphabeta/CD19-depleted stem cell transplant. Receptor source: a boy younger than two who had a stem cell transplant for acute myeloid leukemia, so the T cells may come from the graft donor.

Ten or more counts support this clonotype. The V and J genes are TRBV7-2 and TRBJ2-3; D tentatively reads TRBD1 or TRBD2 (5 bases each). The CDR3 consists of 15 residues. Between the trimmed V and J ends, which lost 1 base and 4 bases, there was a span of 12 bases. CDR1 and CDR2 from the germline V gene are SGHTA and FQGNSA. The CDR3 sequence is CASSLGGGSADTQYF. CDR3 sequence (DNA): TGTGCCAGCAGCTTAGGTGGGGGTAGCGCAGATACGCAGTATTTT.

This clonotype occurred many times. The V call is TRBV6-6, the J call TRBJ2-5; D gene ambiguous. Trimming shortened V by 2 bases and J by 5 bases, and 3 bases separated the two germline ends. The CDR3 extends over 11 amino acids. Germline CDR1 is MNHNY and CDR2 is SVGAGI (reference sequence). The CDR3 coding sequence is TGTGCCAGCAGTTACAGGGAGACCCAGTACTTC. It translates to CASSYRETQYF.

The genes are TRBV6-5 and TRBJ2-3; D is unresolved. The CDR3 is 15 residues long. Per the germline V gene, CDR1 is MNHEY and CDR2 is SVGAGI. V was shortened by 2 bases and J by 6 bases, with 15 bases between the two germline ends. The CDR3 is CASSYRRRAGDTQYF. CDR3 DNA: TGTGCCAGCAGTTACCGTCGAAGGGCCGGCGATACGCAGTATTTT.

V gene TRBV6-1 combines with J gene TRBJ2-5; 8 bases match TRBD2. V gave up 5 bases and J gave up 1 base; unmatched junction bases: 6. Germline values: CDR1 MNHNS, CDR2 SASEGT. This CDR3 is 15 amino acids long. CDR3 DNA sequence: TGTGCCAGCAGTATCTCCGGGACTAGCCAAGAGACCCAGTACTTC. Its translation is CASSISGTSQETQYF.

The genes are TRBV5-5 and TRBJ2-5, with D perhaps TRBD1 (5 bases). The CDR3 is 13 amino acids. The V gene's germline CDR1 is SGHKS and CDR2 YYEKEE (reference sequence). The ends were cut back, 5 bases at V and 3 bases at J, with 11 bases in the middle. CDR3 sequence reads: CASRLTVEETQYF. The CDR3 DNA reads TGTGCCAGCAGATTGACAGTCGAAGAGACCCAGTACTTC.

This clonotype showed up many times. V and J are TRBV12-3 or TRBV12-4 and TRBJ2-3; the match to TRBD2 covers 10 bases. The CDR3 totals 14 residues. With 4 bases clipped from V and 4 bases from J, the junction kept 2 bases outside the gene matches. The CDR3 loop is CASSSGLASDTQYF. CDR3 DNA sequence: TGTGCCAGCAGTTCGGGACTAGCGTCAGATACGCAGTATTTT.

The chain links TRBV20-1 to TRBJ2-1; D gene uncertain. The germline V gene encodes CDR1 DFQATT and CDR2 SNEGSKA (reference sequence). Between the trimmed V and J ends, which lost 4 bases and 0 bases, there was a span of 13 bases. The CDR3 has 15 amino acids. In DNA form, the CDR3 reads TGCAGTGCTACGGGTATTAGGTCCTCCTACAATGAGCAGTTCTTC. This translates into CSATGIRSSYNEQFF.